This passage covers 19 T cell receptor beta chains from one sample sequenced in a study of T-cell reconstitution after alpha-beta-depleted transplantation in children. Unique molecular identifiers tagged the TCRbeta library. TCRdb re-called the PCR reads through MiXCR, storing one row per CDR3 protein. The sample has about 610,000 distinct CDR3 sequences, roughly a tenth seen once. The specimen comprised PBMCs from the stem cell graft donor, sampled from the stem cell graft. These receptors were obtained from a human donor who donated a stem cell graft to a child with acute myeloid leukemia.

This clonotype was recorded at least ten times. The V gene is TRBV29-1, the J gene TRBJ1-3; D not resolved. This CDR3 region has 13 residues. V lost 4 bases, J lost 0 bases, and 7 bases lay in between. Germline lookup yields CDR1 SQVTM and CDR2 ANQGSEA. CDR3 sequence (DNA): TGCAGCGTTGCAAAGAGCTCTGGAAACACCATATATTTT. The encoded protein is CSVAKSSGNTIYF.

The chain carries TRBV5-1 and TRBJ2-2; TRBD1 or TRBD2 may be the D gene (5 bases each). The CDR3 contains 14 residues. From germline, CDR1 is SGHRS and CDR2 YFSETQ. The V end was cut by 0 bases, the J end by 7 bases, with 10 bases between. The CDR3 region is CASSLARGDGELFF. CDR3 nucleotides: TGCGCCAGCAGCTTGGCCAGAGGGGACGGGGAGCTGTTTTTT.

This clonotype was seen more than once but under ten times. The V gene is TRBV4-2, the J gene TRBJ1-5; 9 nucleotides line up with TRBD1. CDR3 size: 16 residues. Looked up from germline, CDR1 is LGHNA and CDR2 is YNFKEQ. With V trimmed by 4 bases and J by 7 bases, 11 bases remained unmatched. The CDR3 loop is CASSRGTDRGGQPQHF. CDR3 coding DNA: TGTGCCAGCAGCCGAGGGACAGACAGGGGGGGACAGCCCCAGCATTTT.

This clonotype has ten or more counts. The rearrangement joins TRBV12-3 or TRBV12-4 to TRBJ2-7; D not resolved. The CDR3 runs to 16 residues. Trimming shortened V by 2 bases and J by 3 bases, and 17 bases separated the two germline ends. The CDR3 region is CASSLKSPPGLYEQYF. The CDR3 region has the DNA TGTGCCAGCAGTTTAAAATCCCCACCAGGTCTCTACGAGCAGTACTTC.

The rearrangement uses TRBV20-1 and TRBJ2-7; no definite D call. CDR1 and CDR2 (germline): DFQATT, SNEGSKA (reference sequence). Trimming cost V 2 bases and J 6 bases, with 17 bases left between them. CDR3 length equals 14 residues. The CDR3 sequence: CSARPPTGAREQYF. DNA of the CDR3: TGCAGTGCTAGACCCCCGACTGGAGCCCGCGAGCAGTACTTC.

There are many counts of this clonotype. The chain combines TRBV25-1 with TRBJ2-7, with D possibly being TRBD1 (6 bases). The germline gives CDR1 MGHDK, CDR2 SYGVNS. This CDR3 has 14 residues. V dropped 4 bases and J dropped 2 bases, with 12 bases sitting between them. The CDR3 reads CASSVARGTYEQYF. Written as DNA, the CDR3 is TGTGCCAGCAGTGTCGCCAGGGGAACCTACGAGCAGTACTTC.

The rearrangement links TRBV29-1 to TRBJ1-1, with no clear D. The V gene's germline CDR1 is SQVTM and CDR2 ANQGSEA. V dropped 1 base and J dropped 6 bases, with 6 bases sitting between them. This CDR3 spans 11 amino acids. CDR3 residues: CSVEGSAEAFF. The DNA of the CDR3 is TGCAGCGTTGAAGGGTCCGCTGAAGCTTTCTTT. Looking up the rest from reference TRBV29-1 and TRBJ1-1 gives the full variable domain: SAVISQKPSRDICQRGTSLTIQCQVDSQVTMMFWYRQQPGQSLTLIATANQGSEATYESGFVIDKFPISRPNLTFSTLTVSNMSPEDSSIYLCSVEGSAEAFFGQGTRLTVV.

CDR3 DNA: TGTGCCAGCAGCTTTCTCGGCAGGGGGGGAACGCAAGAGTACTTC. It codes for CASSFLGRGGTQEYF. The chain combines TRBV7-2 with TRBJ2-7; perhaps D is TRBD1 or TRBD2 (7 bases each). The V gene lost 3 bases and the J gene lost 11 bases, with 23 bases spanning the gap. The germline V gene has CDR1 SGHTA and CDR2 FQGNSA. CDR3 length equals 15 residues.

The V call is TRBV6-2 or TRBV6-3, the J call TRBJ1-5; D possibly corresponds to TRBD1 (5 bases). CDR3 length: 16 residues. Trimming removed 5 bases at V and 2 bases at J, with 16 bases between. The germline V gene encodes CDR1 MNHEY and CDR2 SVGEGT. Here the CDR3 DNA reads TGTGCCAGCAGTCGCTTTCAGGGAAACGGCAATCAGCCCCAGCATTTT. Translated, it gives CASSRFQGNGNQPQHF.

This rearrangement joins TRBV7-2 to TRBJ2-5, with 9 bases matching TRBD2. V lost 4 bases to trimming and J lost 5 bases; unmatched junction nucleotides: 5. This CDR3 contains 14 residues. Germline V gives CDR1 SGHTA, CDR2 FQGNSA. Written as DNA, the CDR3 is TGTGCCAGCAGCTCAGCGGGAGGAAGGGAGACCCAGTACTTC. This translates into CASSSAGGRETQYF.

This clonotype has more than one count but fewer than ten. The genes are TRBV15 and TRBJ1-2; 7 bases are shared with TRBD1. Germline lookup yields CDR1 LNHNV and CDR2 YYDKDF (reference sequence). The J segment lost 5 bases and the V segment lost 5 bases, leaving 8 bases of the junction unmatched. The CDR3 length is 14 residues. CDR3 residues: CATSPPGQAYGYTF. CDR3 DNA: TGTGCCACCAGCCCCCCCGGACAGGCGTATGGCTACACCTTC.

This clonotype has a count of ten or more. CDR3 sequence (DNA): TGTGCCAGCAGCCCGGGACAGGGGACCTCCTACAATGAGCAGTTCTTC. Protein: CASSPGQGTSYNEQFF. The chain carries TRBV11-3 and TRBJ2-1; 10 bases are a match to TRBD1. Germline loops: CDR1 SGHNT, CDR2 YENEEA. The CDR3 runs to 16 residues. The trim removed 5 bases at V and 0 bases at J, leaving 4 bases unmatched.

This clonotype was recorded many times. This chain connects TRBV12-3 or TRBV12-4 to TRBJ1-1, with D possibly being TRBD1 (5 bases). Trimming removed 3 bases at V and 2 bases at J, with 16 bases between. This CDR3 has 16 residues. The CDR3 nucleotides read TGTGCCAGCAGTTTCGGCCGGGGGAGGACCAACACTGAAGCTTTCTTT. Translated: CASSFGRGRTNTEAFF.

V and J are TRBV24-1 and TRBJ2-3; no definite D call. Trimming left V 8 bases short and J 0 bases short, with 11 bases between. The CDR3 has 14 residues. In germline, CDR1 is KGHDR, CDR2 SFDVKD. The CDR3 DNA follows: TGTGCCACCACTTCAAGCCCTAGCACAGATACGCAGTATTTT. Translating gives CATTSSPSTDTQYF.

The chain uses TRBV10-3 and TRBJ2-5; a weak D match, TRBD1 (6 bases). The CDR3 length is 13 residues. Germline CDR1 is ENHRY and CDR2 is SYGVKD. V dropped 4 bases and J dropped 3 bases, with 9 bases sitting between them. CDR3 nucleotides: TGTGCCATCAGTGCACACAGGGAAGAGACCCAGTACTTC. Its protein product is CAISAHREETQYF.

This clonotype has just a few counts. The chain couples TRBV7-3 to TRBJ2-5; D not resolved. Germline V lookup: CDR1 SGHTA, CDR2 FQGTGA. This CDR3 is 14 amino acids long. Trimming removed 2 bases from V and 1 base from J, with 8 bases in between. The CDR3 spells CASSLFPSQETQYF. DNA for the CDR3: TGTGCCAGCAGCTTATTCCCCAGCCAAGAGACCCAGTACTTC.

This clonotype was counted a few times. The chain couples TRBV3-1 to TRBJ2-4; maybe TRBD1 (6 bases). Per germline, CDR1 LGHDT and CDR2 YNNKEL (reference sequence). CDR3 length: 18 residues. With 0 bases removed from V and 1 base from J, the gap between germline ends came to 16 bases. The CDR3 nucleotides are TGTGCCAGCAGCCAAGATTTGGGGGCCCTCGGGGCCAAAAACATTCAGTACTTC. Translated, it gives CASSQDLGALGAKNIQYF.

Only a few counts were recorded for this clonotype. The CDR3 DNA reads TGCAGTGCTAGACCGACTATTAGCACAGATACGCAGTATTTT. This codes for CSARPTISTDTQYF. The rearrangement joins TRBV20-1 to TRBJ2-3; the D gene is possibly TRBD2 (5 bases). The V end was cut by 2 bases, the J end by 0 bases, with 9 bases between. This CDR3 contains 14 residues. The germline V gene has CDR1 DFQATT and CDR2 SNEGSKA (reference sequence).

This clonotype was detected ten times or more. The chain employs TRBV28 and TRBJ1-6; no reliable D call. Germline CDR1 MDHEN, CDR2 SYDVKM. Trimming cost V 3 bases and J 15 bases, with 12 bases left between them. The CDR3 extends over 12 amino acids. The CDR3 region has the DNA TGTGCCAGCAGTTTGAGGTCTATAGGCCTCCACTTT. Encoded protein: CASSLRSIGLHF.